These 9 T cell receptor beta chains came from one sample sequenced in a study of shared clonotypes between healthy human individuals. Assay: immunoSEQ multiplex PCR; the TCRdb copy retains only in-frame clones and omits some. The table shows around 550,000 clones, with 95% to 97% occurring only once. The specimen sequenced was naive CD4+ T cells sorted from blood. The subset denotes: CD45RA+ positively selected. Receptor source: a woman in her twenties or thirties in good health.

V gene TRBV19 combines with J gene TRBJ2-7; TRBD2 might be the D (6 bases). This CDR3 has 15 residues. The V end was cut by 3 bases, the J end by 3 bases, with 15 bases between. The germline V gene has CDR1 LNHDA and CDR2 SQIVND (reference sequence). The CDR3 loop is CASSMIIAAGYEQYF. The CDR3 DNA reads TGTGCCAGTAGTATGATTATAGCGGCGGGCTACGAGCAGTACTTC.

The genes are TRBV27 and TRBJ2-1; no reliable D call. The CDR3 extends over 16 amino acids. V was clipped by 0 bases and J by 2 bases, with 11 bases between them. The germline gives CDR1 MNHEY, CDR2 SMNVEV (reference sequence). The CDR3 nucleotides read TGTGCCAGCAGTTTATCCGGAAACCCGCCCTACAATGAGCAGTTCTTC. Its translation: CASSLSGNPPYNEQFF.

This chain uses TRBV28 with TRBJ2-3; D gene uncertain. The V end lost 5 bases, the J end lost 7 bases, and 16 bases lay between the germline ends. CDR1 is MDHEN and CDR2 is SYDVKM in the germline V gene. This CDR3 has 14 amino acids. CDR3: CASSRNFRGNTQYF. The CDR3 DNA reads TGTGCCAGCAGTCGAAACTTTAGAGGAAATACGCAGTATTTT.

The chain recombines TRBV28 with TRBJ2-2, with a weak D call TRBD2 (6 bases). Germline CDR1 reads MDHEN; CDR2 reads SYDVKM. The V and J ends lost 5 bases and 6 bases respectively, with 16 bases between them. This CDR3 has 15 amino acids. CDR3 residues: CASSRSLAAPGELFF. The CDR3 DNA follows: TGTGCCAGCAGTCGATCCTTAGCGGCCCCCGGGGAGCTGTTTTTT.

The V and J genes are TRBV7-9 and TRBJ1-3; D unresolved. The CDR3 contains 16 residues. Germline CDR1 is SEHNR and CDR2 is FQNEAQ (reference sequence). Trimming stripped 0 bases from V and 3 bases from J, with 12 bases between. The CDR3, as DNA: TGTGCCAGCAGCTTAGCAGCCCAGCTAGATGGAAACACCATATATTTT. Its translation is CASSLAAQLDGNTIYF.

For the CDR3, the DNA is TGTGCCAGCAGTTTACGGGGCGCTCCCAAAGAAGCTTTCTTT. This gives the protein CASSLRGAPKEAFF. The chain combines TRBV28 with TRBJ1-1; possible D gene TRBD1, 5 bases. V lost 2 bases to trimming and J lost 8 bases, with 15 bases between them. Per germline, CDR1 MDHEN and CDR2 SYDVKM. The CDR3 spans 14 residues.

The CDR3 DNA reads TGTGCCAGCAGCTTAGCGGGAGGGATAACTTCCTACAATGAGCAGTTCTTC. Translated: CASSLAGGITSYNEQFF. This chain connects TRBV5-4 to TRBJ2-1; 10 nucleotides match TRBD2. Looked up from germline, CDR1 is SGHNT and CDR2 is YYREEE (reference sequence). CDR3 length equals 17 residues. Unmatched junction bases numbered 6, after V lost 2 bases and J lost 1 base.

The chain carries TRBV5-1 and TRBJ1-1; D unclear. With 1 base removed from V and 4 bases from J, the gap between germline ends came to 14 bases. Per germline, CDR1 SGHRS and CDR2 YFSETQ. This CDR3 has 15 amino acids. The CDR3 spells CASSLLGLGSTEAFF. The CDR3 nucleotides read TGCGCCAGCAGCTTGCTAGGGTTGGGATCCACTGAAGCTTTCTTT.

Remarks on this clone: Compared with germline, one end of the junction differs, possibly owing to a read error. This sequence joins TRBV6-5 and TRBJ2-7, with unresolved D. CDR1 is MNHEY, CDR2 SVGAGI, per germline. The CDR3 has 14 residues. CDR3 nucleotide sequence: TGTGCCAGCAGTAACTCCGGAACGGGCTACGAGCAGTACTTC. Its translation is CASSNSGTGYEQYF.